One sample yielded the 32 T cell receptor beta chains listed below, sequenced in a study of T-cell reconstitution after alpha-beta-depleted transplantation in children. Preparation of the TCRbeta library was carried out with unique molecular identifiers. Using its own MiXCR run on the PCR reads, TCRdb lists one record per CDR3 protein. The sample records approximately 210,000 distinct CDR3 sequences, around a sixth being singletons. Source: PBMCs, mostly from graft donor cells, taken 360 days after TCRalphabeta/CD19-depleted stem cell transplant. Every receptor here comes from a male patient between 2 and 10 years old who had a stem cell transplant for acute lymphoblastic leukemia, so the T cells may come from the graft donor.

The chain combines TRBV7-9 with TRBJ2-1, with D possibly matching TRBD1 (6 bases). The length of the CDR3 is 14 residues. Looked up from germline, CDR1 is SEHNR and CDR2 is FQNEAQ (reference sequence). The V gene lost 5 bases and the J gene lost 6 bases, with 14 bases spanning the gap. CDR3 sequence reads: CASSQSRGTNEQFF. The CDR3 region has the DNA TGTGCCAGCAGCCAAAGTAGGGGGACCAATGAGCAGTTCTTC.

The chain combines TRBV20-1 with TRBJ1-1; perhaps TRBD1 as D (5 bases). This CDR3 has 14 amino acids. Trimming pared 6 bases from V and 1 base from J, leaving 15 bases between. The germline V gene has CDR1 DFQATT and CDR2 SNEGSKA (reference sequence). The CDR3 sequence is CSAKGRQPNTEAFF. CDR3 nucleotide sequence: TGCAGTGCCAAGGGACGGCAGCCGAACACTGAAGCTTTCTTT.

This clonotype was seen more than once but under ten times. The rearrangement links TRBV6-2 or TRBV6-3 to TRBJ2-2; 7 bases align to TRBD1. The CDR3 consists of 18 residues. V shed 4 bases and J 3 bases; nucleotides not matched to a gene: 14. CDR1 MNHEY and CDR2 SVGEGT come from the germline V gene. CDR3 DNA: TGTGCCAGCAGTTTTTCGTACAGGGGCCCCCGTGACACCGGGGAGCTGTTTTTT. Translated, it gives CASSFSYRGPRDTGELFF.

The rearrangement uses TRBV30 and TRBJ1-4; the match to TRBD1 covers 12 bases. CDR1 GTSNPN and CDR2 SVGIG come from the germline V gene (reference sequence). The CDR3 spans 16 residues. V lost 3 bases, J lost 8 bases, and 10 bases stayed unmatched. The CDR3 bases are TGTGCCTGGAGAGGTGCTCTGGGACAGGGGGCGGAAAAACTGTTTTTT. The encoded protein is CAWRGALGQGAEKLFF.

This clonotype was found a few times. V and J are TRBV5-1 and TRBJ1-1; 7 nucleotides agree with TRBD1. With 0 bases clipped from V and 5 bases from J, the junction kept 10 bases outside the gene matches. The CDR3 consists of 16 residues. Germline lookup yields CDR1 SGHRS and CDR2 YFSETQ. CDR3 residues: CASSLAGETGTTEAFF. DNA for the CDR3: TGCGCCAGCAGCTTGGCCGGGGAGACAGGGACGACTGAAGCTTTCTTT.

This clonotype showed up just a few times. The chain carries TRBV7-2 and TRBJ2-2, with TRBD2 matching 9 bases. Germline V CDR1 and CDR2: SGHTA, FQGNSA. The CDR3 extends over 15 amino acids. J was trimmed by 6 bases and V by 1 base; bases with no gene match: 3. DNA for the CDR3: TGTGCCAGCAGCTTAGGCGGGGGGGAGGCCGGGGAGCTGTTTTTT. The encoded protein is CASSLGGGEAGELFF.

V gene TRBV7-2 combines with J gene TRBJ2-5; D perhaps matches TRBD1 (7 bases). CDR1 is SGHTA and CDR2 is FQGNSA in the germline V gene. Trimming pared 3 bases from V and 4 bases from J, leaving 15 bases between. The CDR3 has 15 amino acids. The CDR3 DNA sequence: TGTGCCAGCAGCTTGGGCGACAGGGAGGCAGAGACCCAGTACTTC. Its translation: CASSLGDREAETQYF. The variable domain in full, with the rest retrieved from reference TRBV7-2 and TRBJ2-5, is GAGVSQSPSNKVTEKGKDVELRCDPISGHTALYWYRQSLGQGLEFLIYFQGNSAPDKSGLPSDRFSAERTGGSVSTLTIQRTQQEDSAVYLCASSLGDREAETQYFGPGTRLLVL.

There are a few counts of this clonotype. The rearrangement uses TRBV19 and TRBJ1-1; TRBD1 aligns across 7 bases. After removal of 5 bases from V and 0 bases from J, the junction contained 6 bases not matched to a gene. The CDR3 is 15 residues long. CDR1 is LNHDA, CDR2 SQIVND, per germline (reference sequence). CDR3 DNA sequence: TGTGCCAGTAGTTCGCGGGACAGTCTGAACACTGAAGCTTTCTTT. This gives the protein CASSSRDSLNTEAFF.

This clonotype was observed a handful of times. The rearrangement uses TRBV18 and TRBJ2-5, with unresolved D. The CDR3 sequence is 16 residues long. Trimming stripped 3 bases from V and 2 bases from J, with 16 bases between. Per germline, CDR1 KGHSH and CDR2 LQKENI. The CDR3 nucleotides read TGTGCCAGCTCACCCCTTTTGATAGCTCGGCAAGAGACCCAGTACTTC. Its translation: CASSPLLIARQETQYF.

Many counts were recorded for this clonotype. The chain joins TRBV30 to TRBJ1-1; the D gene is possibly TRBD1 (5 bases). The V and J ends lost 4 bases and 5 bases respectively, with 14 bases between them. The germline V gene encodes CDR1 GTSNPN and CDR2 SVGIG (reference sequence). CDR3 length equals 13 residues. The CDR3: CAWTPGVGTEAFF. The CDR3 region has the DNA TGTGCCTGGACCCCGGGGGTTGGAACTGAAGCTTTCTTT.

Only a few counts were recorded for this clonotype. CDR3 nucleotide sequence: TGTGCCAGCAGCCAAATGCTAGCGGGGGCCTCAGCCTACGAGCAGTACTTC. Its protein product is CASSQMLAGASAYEQYF. The chain links TRBV3-1 to TRBJ2-7; 10 bases match TRBD2. The CDR3 has 17 residues. Germline V gives CDR1 LGHDT, CDR2 YNNKEL (reference sequence). V shed 2 bases, J shed 2 bases, and the junction held 9 bases outside the gene matches.

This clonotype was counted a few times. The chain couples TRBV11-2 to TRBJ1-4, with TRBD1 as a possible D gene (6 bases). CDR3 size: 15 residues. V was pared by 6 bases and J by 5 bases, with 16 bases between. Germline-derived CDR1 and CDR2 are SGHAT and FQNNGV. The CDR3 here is CASRFRGLRNEKLFF. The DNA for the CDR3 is TGTGCCAGCAGGTTCCGGGGGCTTAGGAATGAAAAACTGTTTTTT.

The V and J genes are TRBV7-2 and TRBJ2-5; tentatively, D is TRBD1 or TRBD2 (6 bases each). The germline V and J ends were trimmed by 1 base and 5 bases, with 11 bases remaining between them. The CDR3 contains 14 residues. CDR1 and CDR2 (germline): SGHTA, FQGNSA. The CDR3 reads CASSLGRGGETQYF. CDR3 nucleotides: TGTGCCAGCAGCTTAGGCAGAGGGGGGGAGACCCAGTACTTC.

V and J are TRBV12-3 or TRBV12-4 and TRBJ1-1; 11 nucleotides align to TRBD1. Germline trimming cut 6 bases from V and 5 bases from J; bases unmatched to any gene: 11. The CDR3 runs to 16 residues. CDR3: CASSPTRDRGRTEAFF. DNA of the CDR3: TGTGCCAGCAGCCCCACCCGGGACAGGGGGAGGACTGAAGCTTTCTTT.

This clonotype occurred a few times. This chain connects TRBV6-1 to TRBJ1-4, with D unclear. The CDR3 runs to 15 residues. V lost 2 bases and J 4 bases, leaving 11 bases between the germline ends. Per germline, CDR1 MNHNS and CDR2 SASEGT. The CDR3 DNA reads TGTGCCAGCAGTGAACTTTACCGAAGTAATGAAAAACTGTTTTTT. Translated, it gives CASSELYRSNEKLFF.

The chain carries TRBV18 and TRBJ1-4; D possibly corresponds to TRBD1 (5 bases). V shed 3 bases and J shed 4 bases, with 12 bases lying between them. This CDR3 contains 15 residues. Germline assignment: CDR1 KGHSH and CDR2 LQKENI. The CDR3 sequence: CASSPGETFNEKLFF. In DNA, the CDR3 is TGTGCCAGCTCACCGGGGGAGACCTTTAATGAAAAACTGTTTTTT. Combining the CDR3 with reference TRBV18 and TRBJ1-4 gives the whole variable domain NAGVMQNPRHLVRRRGQEARLRCSPMKGHSHVYWYRQLPEEGLKFMVYLQKENIIDESGMPKERFSAEFPKEGPSILRIQQVVRGDSAAYFCASSPGETFNEKLFFGSGTQLSVL.

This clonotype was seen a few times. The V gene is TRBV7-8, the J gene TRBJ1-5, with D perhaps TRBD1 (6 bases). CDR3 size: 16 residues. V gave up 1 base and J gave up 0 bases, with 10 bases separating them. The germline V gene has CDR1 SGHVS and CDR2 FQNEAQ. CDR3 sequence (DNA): TGTGCCAGCAGCTTAGGGTGGACAGATAGCAATCAGCCCCAGCATTTT. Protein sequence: CASSLGWTDSNQPQHF.

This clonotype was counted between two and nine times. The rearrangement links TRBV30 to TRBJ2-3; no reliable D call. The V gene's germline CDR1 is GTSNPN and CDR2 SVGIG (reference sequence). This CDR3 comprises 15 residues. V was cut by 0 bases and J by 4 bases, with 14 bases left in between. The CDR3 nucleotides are TGTGCCTGGAGTGTAGGTATCACCCCACCAGATACGCAGTATTTT. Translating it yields CAWSVGITPPDTQYF.

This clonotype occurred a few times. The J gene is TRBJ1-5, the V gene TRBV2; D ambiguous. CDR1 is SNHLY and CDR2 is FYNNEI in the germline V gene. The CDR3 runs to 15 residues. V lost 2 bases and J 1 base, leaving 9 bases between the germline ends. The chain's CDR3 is CASSERRRSNQPQHF. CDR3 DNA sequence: TGTGCCAGCAGTGAAAGGCGGAGGAGCAATCAGCCCCAGCATTTT.

In DNA, the CDR3 is TGTGCCAGTAGTATGGGTTGGGTGAACACTGAAGCTTTCTTT. This sequence encodes CASSMGWVNTEAFF. The gene calls are TRBV19 and TRBJ1-1; no reliable D call. Trimming removed 3 bases from V and 0 bases from J, with 8 bases in between. Germline values: CDR1 LNHDA, CDR2 SQIVND (reference sequence). This CDR3 contains 14 residues.

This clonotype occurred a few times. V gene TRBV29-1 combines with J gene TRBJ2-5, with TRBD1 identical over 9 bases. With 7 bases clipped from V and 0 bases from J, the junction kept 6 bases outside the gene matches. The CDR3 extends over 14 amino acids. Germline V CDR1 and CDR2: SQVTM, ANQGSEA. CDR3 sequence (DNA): TGCAGCGGGACAGGGGAGATTTACCAAGAGACCCAGTACTTC. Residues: CSGTGEIYQETQYF.

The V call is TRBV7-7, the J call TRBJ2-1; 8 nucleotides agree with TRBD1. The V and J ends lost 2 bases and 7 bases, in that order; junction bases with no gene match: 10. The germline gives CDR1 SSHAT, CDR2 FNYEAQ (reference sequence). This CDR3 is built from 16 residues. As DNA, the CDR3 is TGTGCCAGCAGCTTACAGCAGGGGGCGGGATTGAATGAGCAGTTCTTC. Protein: CASSLQQGAGLNEQFF.

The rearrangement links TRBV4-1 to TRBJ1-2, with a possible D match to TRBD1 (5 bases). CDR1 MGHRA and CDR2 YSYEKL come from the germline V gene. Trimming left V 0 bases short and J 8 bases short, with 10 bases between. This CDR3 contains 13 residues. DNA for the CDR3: TGCGCCAGCAGCCAAGAAAACAGGCTAGGCTACACCTTC. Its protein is CASSQENRLGYTF.

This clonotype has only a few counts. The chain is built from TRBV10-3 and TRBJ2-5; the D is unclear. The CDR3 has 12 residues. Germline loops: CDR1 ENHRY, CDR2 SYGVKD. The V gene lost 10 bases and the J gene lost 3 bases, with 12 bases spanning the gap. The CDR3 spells CATADEKETQYF. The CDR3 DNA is TGTGCCACTGCCGATGAGAAAGAGACCCAGTACTTC.

This chain's CDR3 is CASSPRDSAMRFF. DNA of the CDR3: TGTGCCAGCAGCCCACGGGACTCCGCAATGCGGTTCTTC. The genes are TRBV7-9 and TRBJ2-1; D possibly corresponds to TRBD2 (6 bases). From germline, CDR1 is SEHNR and CDR2 FQNEAQ (reference sequence). Between the trimmed V and J ends, which lost 5 bases and 15 bases, there was a span of 20 bases. The CDR3 contains 13 residues.

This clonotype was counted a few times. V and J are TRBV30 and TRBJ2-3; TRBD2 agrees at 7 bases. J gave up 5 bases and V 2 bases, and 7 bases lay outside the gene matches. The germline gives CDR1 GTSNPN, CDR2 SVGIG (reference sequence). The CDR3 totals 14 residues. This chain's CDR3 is CAWSPREAGDTQYF. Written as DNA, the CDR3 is TGTGCCTGGAGTCCCCGGGAGGCAGGAGATACGCAGTATTTT.

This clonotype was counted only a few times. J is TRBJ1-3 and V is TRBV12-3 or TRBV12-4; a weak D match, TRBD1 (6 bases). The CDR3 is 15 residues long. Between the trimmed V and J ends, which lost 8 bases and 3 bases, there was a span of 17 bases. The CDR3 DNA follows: TGTGCCAGCCCCGGCCCCAAAGGGGGTGGAAACACCATATATTTT. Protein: CASPGPKGGGNTIYF.

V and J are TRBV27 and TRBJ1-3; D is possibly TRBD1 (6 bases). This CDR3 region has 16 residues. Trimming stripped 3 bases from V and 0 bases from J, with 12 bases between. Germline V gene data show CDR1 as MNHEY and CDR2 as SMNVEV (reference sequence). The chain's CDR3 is CASSFRGGFSGNTIYF. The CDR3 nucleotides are TGTGCCAGCAGTTTTCGGGGGGGCTTCTCTGGAAACACCATATATTTT.

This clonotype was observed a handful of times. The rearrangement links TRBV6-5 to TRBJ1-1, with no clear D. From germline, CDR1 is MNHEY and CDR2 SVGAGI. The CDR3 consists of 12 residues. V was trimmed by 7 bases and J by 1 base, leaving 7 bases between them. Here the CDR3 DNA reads TGTGCCAGCACAGGTCGGAACACTGAAGCTTTCTTT. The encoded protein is CASTGRNTEAFF.

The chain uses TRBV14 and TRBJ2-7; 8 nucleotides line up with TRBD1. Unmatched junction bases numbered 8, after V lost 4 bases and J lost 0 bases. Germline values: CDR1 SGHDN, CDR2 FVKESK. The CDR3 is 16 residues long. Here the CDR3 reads CASSRRTGINSYEQYF. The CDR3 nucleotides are TGTGCCAGCAGCCGAAGGACAGGGATAAACTCCTACGAGCAGTACTTC.

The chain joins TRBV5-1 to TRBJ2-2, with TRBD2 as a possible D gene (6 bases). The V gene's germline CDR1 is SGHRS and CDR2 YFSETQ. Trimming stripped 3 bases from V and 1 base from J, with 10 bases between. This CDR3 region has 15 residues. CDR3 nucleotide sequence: TGCGCCAGCAGCTCGGGGGTTTTGAACACCGGGGAGCTGTTTTTT. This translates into CASSSGVLNTGELFF.

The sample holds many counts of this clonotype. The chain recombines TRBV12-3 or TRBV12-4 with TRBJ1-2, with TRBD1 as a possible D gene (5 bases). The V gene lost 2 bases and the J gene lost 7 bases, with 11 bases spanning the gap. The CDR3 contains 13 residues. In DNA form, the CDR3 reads TGTGCCAGCAGTTTATTAGGGGTGTCTGGCTACACCTTC. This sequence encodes CASSLLGVSGYTF.